This TCR beta chain is from a study of control samples from healthy donors and cancer patients. This clone appeared a single time. Trimming removed 5 bases from V and 4 bases from J; junction bases left unmatched: 13. CDR1 SGHNT and CDR2 YENEEA come from the germline V gene. The CDR3 sequence is 19 residues long. The protocol was immunoSEQ multiplex PCR, while the TCRdb copy is restricted to in-frame clones and leaves out a portion. This repertoire shows tens of thousands of clones, roughly 93% found once; its top ten account for roughly 1.3%. The TCR originated in a middle-aged woman with lung cancer. The sequenced material came from PBMCs. The chain has TRBV11-3 and TRBJ2-5; 16 bases are shared with TRBD2. The CDR3 nucleotides are TGTGCCAGCAGCAACCCGGGACTAGCGGGGGGGCCGTTATTAGAGACCCAGTACTTC. It specifies CASSNPGLAGGPLLETQYF.